The TCR beta chain under discussion was sequenced for a study of shared clonotypes between healthy human individuals. Study results and caveats: The naive CD4 repertoires of a few donors were compared, and about 5% of clonotypes were shared. Richness estimates generally favored naive over memory subsets. Rarefaction revealed incomplete sorted-subset sequencing despite large depth.

As regards this clone: The antigen is not known.

Sorted-subset replicate PCRs used roughly 220 ng DNA, tens of thousands of T cell genomes. Profiled with immunoSEQ multiplex PCR; TCRdb holds only in-frame clones, not every one. Of about a million clones listed, 60% to 80% are singletons. In germline, CDR1 is SQVTM, CDR2 ANQGSEA. The length of the CDR3 is 13 residues. Trimming cost V 5 bases and J 4 bases; bases outside gene matches: 5. The sequence came from a man between 18 and 29 years old in good health. Some clones in this sample may be carry-over from other donors' samples. The sequenced sample consisted of memory CD4+ T cells from PBMCs. As to subset: CD45RA-negative fraction. This chain links TRBV29-1 with TRBJ2-3; TRBD2 matches 8 bases. The CDR3 region is CSVPSGSSDTQYF. In DNA form, the CDR3 reads TGCAGCGTTCCCAGCGGGAGTTCAGATACGCAGTATTTT.